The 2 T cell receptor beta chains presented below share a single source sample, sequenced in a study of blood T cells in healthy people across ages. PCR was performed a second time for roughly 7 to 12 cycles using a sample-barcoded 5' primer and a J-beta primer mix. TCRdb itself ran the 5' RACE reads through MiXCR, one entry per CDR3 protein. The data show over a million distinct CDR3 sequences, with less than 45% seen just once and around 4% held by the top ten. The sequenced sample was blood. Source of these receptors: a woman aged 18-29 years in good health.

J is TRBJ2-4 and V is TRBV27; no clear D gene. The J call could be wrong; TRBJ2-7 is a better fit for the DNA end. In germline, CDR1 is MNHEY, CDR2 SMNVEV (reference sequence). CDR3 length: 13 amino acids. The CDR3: CASHRQDQHEQYF. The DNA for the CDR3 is TGTGCCAGCCACCGGCAGGATCAGCACGAGCAGTACTTC.

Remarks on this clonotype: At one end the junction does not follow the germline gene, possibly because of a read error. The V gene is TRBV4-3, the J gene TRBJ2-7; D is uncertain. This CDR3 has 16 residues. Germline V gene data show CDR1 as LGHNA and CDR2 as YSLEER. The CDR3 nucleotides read TGCGCCAGCGGCCAAGATAGTTGGCCGAGCTCCTACGAGCAGTACTTC. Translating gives CASGQDSWPSSYEQYF.